Detailed here is one T cell receptor (beta chain). Its antigen is currently not known. Qualities for individual bases were not recorded, and no much larger clone is one base off. These data originate in a study of control samples from healthy donors and cancer patients (dated by TCRdb to 2020 to 2021). The receptor library was made with the immunoSEQ multiplex PCR assay. TCRdb holds this immuneACCESS table with in-frame rearrangements only. Some clones are missing; in checked studies, unresolved V genes explain under half, and the rest has no known cause. Counted in this sample were more than 70,000 clones; 94% of them appeared once. The ten largest clones take up approximately 2.5% of the sample. Relative to germline, V is 4 bases shorter and J is 2 bases shorter, with 6 bases between their ends. The CDR3 measures 12 amino acids from cysteine to phenylalanine. The read is trimmed to its CDR3 DNA, 36 bases read in frame from base 1. The germline V gene yields SGHTA for CDR1 and FQGTGA for CDR2.

This sequence uses TRBV7-3 and TRBJ2-7, with an unclear D gene assignment. The receptor was isolated from a young woman in good health. Sequences were obtained from blood. The DNA reads TGTGCCAGCAGCTCCGACACCTACGAGCAGTACTTC. Its product reads: CASSSDTYEQYF.